The 21 T cell receptor beta chains listed next were all sequenced from one sample in a study of cytomegalovirus exposure and HLA in healthy donors. This PCR relied on a set of 60 Vbeta primers and 13 Jbeta primers. Data came from immunoSEQ multiplex PCR; TCRdb stores just in-frame clones and leaves some out. The sample lists approximately 190,000 clones; more than 80% were seen once. Material for sequencing was PBMCs. The receptors come from a woman aged 45-65 years in good health and CMV-seropositive.

The chain links TRBV5-5 to TRBJ2-5; 7 bases are a match to TRBD2. J gave up 5 bases and V 2 bases, and 12 bases lay outside the gene matches. This CDR3 contains 16 residues. Germline V gene lookup returns CDR1 SGHKS and CDR2 YYEKEE (reference sequence). CDR3 sequence reads: CASSLQPTSVGETQYF. Written as DNA, the CDR3 is TGTGCCAGCAGCTTACAACCAACTAGCGTCGGGGAGACCCAGTACTTC. Full variable domain (missing parts from reference TRBV5-5 and TRBJ2-5): DAGVTQSPTHLIKTRGQQVTLRCSPISGHKSVSWYQQVLGQGPQFIFQYYEKEERGRGNFPDRFSARQFPNYSSELNVNALLLGDSALYLCASSLQPTSVGETQYFGPGTRLLVL.

The chain recombines TRBV9 with TRBJ2-1; tentative D call: TRBD2 (5 bases). Germline V gene data show CDR1 as SGDLS and CDR2 as YYNGEE. The CDR3 is 13 amino acids. Deletions cut 4 bases from V and 5 bases from J, with 10 bases between. The CDR3 DNA sequence: TGTGCCAGCAGCTCATCCGGGGACAATGAGCAGTTCTTC. This codes for CASSSSGDNEQFF.

This clone was counted between two and nine times. The J gene is TRBJ2-5, the V gene TRBV6-5, with 7 bases fitting TRBD1. The CDR3 sequence is 13 residues long. Germline V gives CDR1 MNHEY, CDR2 SVGAGI. The ends lost 6 bases at V and 4 bases at J; junction bases unmatched: 5. The CDR3 sequence is CASRQGGTETQYF. DNA for the CDR3: TGTGCCAGCAGGCAAGGGGGCACAGAGACCCAGTACTTC.

The chain links TRBV2 to TRBJ1-1; D remains ambiguous. The germline gives CDR1 SNHLY, CDR2 FYNNEI. Trimming stripped 8 bases from V and 3 bases from J, with 19 bases between. CDR3 length equals 15 residues. This CDR3 is CASGRAGIGDTEAFF. CDR3 nucleotides: TGTGCCAGCGGGAGGGCCGGAATCGGGGACACTGAAGCTTTCTTT.

The rearrangement joins TRBV6-4 to TRBJ2-5; D remains ambiguous. The J call may not be correct, given that the DNA end is closer to TRBJ2-7. CDR3 size: 12 residues. Looked up from germline, CDR1 is MRHNA and CDR2 is SNTAGT. CDR3 DNA sequence: TGTGCCAGCAGTAATTGGTACTACGAGCAGTACTTC. Translated, it gives CASSNWYYEQYF.

This clone appeared once. V is TRBV5-8 and J is TRBJ2-1; 8 bases fit TRBD2. Germline CDR1 reads SGHTS; CDR2 reads YDEGEE. The CDR3 is 17 residues long. V gave up 0 bases and J gave up 1 base; unmatched junction bases: 6. The CDR3 loop reads CASSLEGRGVSYNEQFF. The CDR3 bases are TGTGCCAGCAGCTTGGAGGGGCGGGGGGTATCCTACAATGAGCAGTTCTTC.

The chain employs TRBV7-9 and TRBJ2-2; 9 nucleotides agree with TRBD2. V dropped 2 bases and J dropped 0; count of bases not matched to a gene: 4. Germline V gene data show CDR1 as SEHNR and CDR2 as FQNEAQ (reference sequence). The length of the CDR3 is 17 residues. CDR3 bases: TGTGCCAGCAGCTTACCAGCGGGGGGACCGAACACCGGGGAGCTGTTTTTT. As protein: CASSLPAGGPNTGELFF.

This clone appeared once. Here the CDR3 DNA reads TGTGCCAGTAGTATTGTAACAGATAATGAAAAACTGTTTTTT. Translating gives CASSIVTDNEKLFF. The chain carries TRBV19 and TRBJ1-4; the D is unclear. The CDR3 sequence is 14 residues long. Trimming removed 3 bases at V and 4 bases at J, with 9 bases between. In germline, CDR1 is LNHDA, CDR2 SQIVND (reference sequence).

Only one count was recorded for this clone. The chain links TRBV7-6 to TRBJ2-7; a possible D gene is TRBD2 (6 bases). Trimming cost V 6 bases and J 4 bases, with 28 bases left between them. The germline CDR1 and CDR2 sequences are SGHVS and FNYEAQ. The CDR3 covers 18 residues. The CDR3 DNA reads TGTGCCAGCAGTTCGCTAGCGCCCCATCCTATTACGGGATACGAGCAGTACTTC. It yields the protein CASSSLAPHPITGYEQYF.

This clone was counted a few times. V and J are TRBV9 and TRBJ2-7; TRBD2 aligns across 11 bases. The CDR3 has 15 amino acids. Germline assignment: CDR1 SGDLS and CDR2 YYNGEE. The trim removed 4 bases at V and 2 bases at J, leaving 5 bases unmatched. CDR3 in amino acids: CASSILAGGAYEQYF. For the CDR3, the DNA is TGTGCCAGCAGCATTCTAGCGGGGGGTGCCTACGAGCAGTACTTC.

The chain uses TRBV6-1 and TRBJ1-2, with TRBD1 identical over 8 bases. In germline, CDR1 is MNHNS, CDR2 SASEGT. The CDR3 has 13 residues. V was clipped by 5 bases and J by 6 bases; unmatched bases: 5. The CDR3 nucleotides read TGTGCCAGCAGTACGACAGGGGTGGATGGCTACACCTTC. It encodes CASSTTGVDGYTF.

The rearrangement uses TRBV5-1 and TRBJ1-6; tentatively, D is TRBD1 (5 bases). Germline V CDR1 and CDR2: SGHRS, YFSETQ. The CDR3 loop spans 15 amino acids. V was trimmed by 0 bases and J by 11 bases, leaving 15 bases between them. This chain's CDR3 is CASSLAAGMTAPLHF. The CDR3 DNA reads TGCGCCAGCAGCTTGGCCGCAGGGATGACGGCACCCCTCCACTTT. The full variable domain, its missing parts supplied by reference TRBV5-1 and TRBJ1-6, is KAGVTQTPRYLIKTRGQQVTLSCSPISGHRSVSWYQQTPGQGLQFLFEYFSETQRNKGNFPGRFSGRQFSNSRSEMNVSTLELGDSALYLCASSLAAGMTAPLHFGNGTRLTVT.

CDR3 DNA: TGTGCCAGCAGTGAATACCCAGGGGCGCTGGGTAATTCACCCCTCCACTTT. Protein product: CASSEYPGALGNSPLHF. The chain has TRBV25-1 and TRBJ1-6; weak D call: TRBD1 (6 bases). V was pared by 0 bases and J by 6 bases, with 15 bases between. This CDR3 has 17 amino acids. Germline V lookup: CDR1 MGHDK, CDR2 SYGVNS.

The chain links TRBV6-6 to TRBJ2-7; 11 bases line up with TRBD2. Trimming removed 7 bases from V and 7 bases from J; junction bases left unmatched: 9. Germline CDR1 reads MNHNY; CDR2 reads SVGAGI (reference sequence). The CDR3 is 14 residues long. DNA of the CDR3: TGTGCCAGCACTTTAGCGGGGGGGGCCGGAGAGCAGTACTTC. It encodes CASTLAGGAGEQYF.

The chain recombines TRBV7-8 with TRBJ2-5; 11 bases agree with TRBD2. V shed 4 bases, J shed 4 bases, and the junction held 8 bases outside the gene matches. The CDR3 is 16 residues long. Germline V gene lookup returns CDR1 SGHVS and CDR2 FQNEAQ. CDR3 nucleotides: TGTGCCAGCAGCTCACTAGCGGGGGCGGGTCGAGAGACCCAGTACTTC. Protein product: CASSSLAGAGRETQYF.

This chain joins TRBV5-5 and TRBJ1-4; D is undetermined. Germline lookup yields CDR1 SGHKS and CDR2 YYEKEE (reference sequence). The V and J ends lost 2 bases and 5 bases respectively, with 19 bases between them. This CDR3 has 17 residues. The CDR3 sequence: CASSFLSRRVSNEKLFF. DNA for the CDR3: TGTGCCAGCAGCTTCTTGAGTCGTCGGGTTTCGAATGAAAAACTGTTTTTT.

In DNA form, the CDR3 reads TGCGCCAGCAGCCACTTACAGGGGGATCTGTATGGCTACACCTTC. It specifies CASSHLQGDLYGYTF. This chain links TRBV4-1 with TRBJ1-2; 8 bases map to TRBD1. Germline V gene data show CDR1 as MGHRA and CDR2 as YSYEKL. CDR3 length: 15 amino acids. V gave up 3 bases and J gave up 5 bases; unmatched junction bases: 8.

The chain links TRBV5-1 to TRBJ2-7, with 8 positions matching TRBD1. Germline-derived CDR1 and CDR2 are SGHRS and YFSETQ. J lost 2 bases, V lost 3 bases, and 7 bases had no gene match. CDR3 length: 15 residues. In nucleotides, the CDR3 is TGCGCCAGCAGCTGGCGACAGGGGAATCCCTACGAGCAGTACTTC. Its translation: CASSWRQGNPYEQYF.

As to this clone: The junction departs from the called germline gene at one end, perhaps through a read error. This CDR3 is CASSLGTGLDTQYF. CDR3 coding DNA: TGTGCTAGCAGCTTAGGGACAGGGTTGGATACGCAGTATTTT. V and J are TRBV7-7 and TRBJ2-3; 9 bases line up with TRBD1. CDR3 length equals 14 residues. The germline V gene has CDR1 SSHAT and CDR2 FNYEAQ (reference sequence).

The chain couples TRBV4-1 to TRBJ2-1; 8 bases align to TRBD1. J lost 8 bases, V lost 1 base, and 4 bases had no gene match. This CDR3 spans 14 amino acids. Germline V gene data show CDR1 as MGHRA and CDR2 as YSYEKL. CDR3 DNA sequence: TGCGCCAGCAGCCAAGGGCCAGGGGGCGATGAGCAGTTCTTC. Amino acid sequence: CASSQGPGGDEQFF.

The CDR3 spells CASSQTGGEYEQYF. DNA for the CDR3: TGTGCCAGCAGCCAGACAGGGGGCGAATACGAGCAGTACTTC. This rearrangement joins TRBV14 to TRBJ2-7; 10 positions agree with TRBD1. The CDR3 consists of 14 residues. Germline-derived CDR1 and CDR2 are SGHDN and FVKESK. After removal of 3 bases from V and 4 bases from J, the junction contained 3 bases not matched to a gene.